This passage covers 8 T cell receptor beta chains from one sample sequenced in a study of blood T cell repertoires in COVID-19. The assay was immunoSEQ multiplex PCR, and TCRdb's table has in-frame clones only and misses some. This sample has 150,000 to 170,000 clones; about three quarters occur once, and the top ten carry approximately 1.8%. Sequenced sample: peripheral blood. The source is a man at least 80 years old with acute or convalescent COVID-19.

The chain employs TRBV27 and TRBJ2-3; 10 bases fit TRBD1. The CDR3 length is 16 residues. The germline V gene encodes CDR1 MNHEY and CDR2 SMNVEV (reference sequence). The junction had 8 bases not matched to a gene; V was cut back by 4 bases and J by 4 bases. CDR3 nucleotides: TGTGCCAGCAGTTCCAAGACAGGGGGCGATCCAGATACGCAGTATTTT. As protein: CASSSKTGGDPDTQYF.

This clone has at least ten counts. The V and J genes are TRBV19 and TRBJ1-6; weak D call: TRBD1 (6 bases). Trimming took 7 bases from V and 3 from J, leaving 10 bases between them. The CDR3 totals 14 residues. Germline CDR1 is LNHDA and CDR2 is SQIVND (reference sequence). The CDR3 is CASMGADYNSPLHF. The CDR3 DNA reads TGTGCCAGTATGGGGGCGGACTATAATTCACCCCTCCACTTT.

The rearrangement joins TRBV6-2 or TRBV6-3 to TRBJ2-3; weak D call: TRBD1 (6 bases). This CDR3 region has 15 residues. V was trimmed by 3 bases and J by 5 bases, leaving 15 bases between them. Germline V gene sequence: CDR1 MNHEY, CDR2 SVGEGT. CDR3 region: CASSYYGQGGDTQYF. The CDR3 coding sequence is TGTGCCAGCAGTTATTACGGCCAAGGGGGAGATACGCAGTATTTT.

This chain joins TRBV27 and TRBJ1-2, with D perhaps matching TRBD1 (6 bases). CDR3 length: 14 amino acids. V shed 8 bases and J shed 4 bases, with 17 bases lying between them. Germline lookup yields CDR1 MNHEY and CDR2 SMNVEV (reference sequence). The chain's CDR3 is CASRRTETFYGYTF. The CDR3 DNA follows: TGTGCCAGCCGAAGGACAGAAACGTTCTATGGCTACACCTTC.

The table lists this clone with a count of one. V is TRBV4-2 and J is TRBJ1-2; no reliable D call. The CDR3 runs to 13 residues. Germline V CDR1 and CDR2: LGHNA, YNFKEQ. Trimming stripped 1 base from V and 9 bases from J, with 12 bases between. The CDR3 DNA follows: TGTGCCAGCAGCCAAGGGAGGGATTCTAGCTACACCTTC. This codes for CASSQGRDSSYTF.

The rearrangement uses TRBV3-1 (or the pseudogene TRBV3-2) and TRBJ2-5, with 9 nucleotides matching TRBD1. Germline CDR1 is LGHDT and CDR2 is YNNKEL (reference sequence). V lost 4 bases to trimming and J lost 3 bases; unmatched junction nucleotides: 3. The CDR3 spans 14 residues. As DNA, the CDR3 is TGTGCCAGCAGCCCCCGGACAGGGGAAGAGACCCAGTACTTC. Translated, it gives CASSPRTGEETQYF.

The J gene is TRBJ1-2, the V gene TRBV14, with 7 bases identical to TRBD1. The CDR3 runs 15 residues. V lost 1 base to trimming and J lost 5 bases; unmatched junction nucleotides: 7. Per germline, CDR1 SGHDN and CDR2 FVKESK. The CDR3 here is CASSQGGRGVYGYTF. The CDR3 DNA reads TGTGCCAGCAGCCAAGGAGGCAGGGGGGTATATGGCTACACCTTC.

This clone has a handful of counts. The chain carries TRBV2 and TRBJ2-7; the match to TRBD1 covers 7 bases. Germline-derived CDR1 and CDR2 are SNHLY and FYNNEI. This CDR3 spans 14 amino acids. The trim removed 5 bases at V and 2 bases at J, leaving 6 bases unmatched. The CDR3 sequence is CASSFATGAYEQYV. The CDR3 DNA is TGTGCCAGCAGTTTCGCTACAGGGGCCTACGAGCAGTACGTC.